This note documents a single TCR beta chain sequence. This specimen belongs to a study of blood T cell repertoires in COVID-19. Study-wide background: Specimens from acute and convalescent COVID-19 originated in the United States, Italy and Spain. In each case, the material was cDNA or gDNA derived from T cells, B-cell-depleted T cells, or PBMCs.

Per the study methods: Estimation of nucleated cell counts relied on the amplification of reference gene primers. The method was immunoSEQ multiplex PCR; TCRdb's version includes in-frame clones alone and lacks a portion of them. V and J calls and clone size are copied from that table; D and trimming were computed from the DNA. This sample yields 250,000 to 300,000 clones, of which around 83% are seen a single time; approximately 5.9% belongs to the top ten. The CDR3 length is 14 residues. Trimming removed 4 bases at V and 2 bases at J, with 11 bases between. CDR1 is MNHEY and CDR2 is SMNVEV in the germline V gene (reference sequence).

The receptor was isolated from a man of 80 years or more with acute or convalescent COVID-19. The V and J genes are TRBV27 and TRBJ2-5; D gene uncertain. The sequenced material came from peripheral blood. The CDR3 loop is CASSYRWQQETQYF. The CDR3 bases are TGTGCCAGCAGTTACCGTTGGCAGCAAGAGACCCAGTACTTC.